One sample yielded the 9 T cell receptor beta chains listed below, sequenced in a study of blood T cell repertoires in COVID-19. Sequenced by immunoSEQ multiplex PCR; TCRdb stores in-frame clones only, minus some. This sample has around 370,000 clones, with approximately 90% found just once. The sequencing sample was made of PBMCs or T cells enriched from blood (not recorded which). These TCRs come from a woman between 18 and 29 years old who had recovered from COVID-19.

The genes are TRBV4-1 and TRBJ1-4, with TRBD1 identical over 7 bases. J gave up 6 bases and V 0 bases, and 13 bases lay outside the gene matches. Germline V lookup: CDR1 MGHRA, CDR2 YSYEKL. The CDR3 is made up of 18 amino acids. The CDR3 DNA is TGCGCCAGCAGCCAAGATTTTGGTAGGAACAGGGGTTATGAAAAACTGTTTTTT. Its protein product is CASSQDFGRNRGYEKLFF.

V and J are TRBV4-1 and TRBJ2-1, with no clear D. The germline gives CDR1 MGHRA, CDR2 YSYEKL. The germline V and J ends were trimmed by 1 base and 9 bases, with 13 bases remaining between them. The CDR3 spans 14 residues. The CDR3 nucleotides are TGCGCCAGCAGCCAAGTGGGTTCGGAGTCTGAGCAGTTCTTC. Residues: CASSQVGSESEQFF.

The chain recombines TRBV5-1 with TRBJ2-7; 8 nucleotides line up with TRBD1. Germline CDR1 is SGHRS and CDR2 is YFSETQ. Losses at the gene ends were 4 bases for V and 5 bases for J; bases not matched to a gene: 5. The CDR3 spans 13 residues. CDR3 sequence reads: CASSGGQGHEQYF. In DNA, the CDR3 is TGCGCCAGCAGCGGTGGACAGGGCCACGAGCAGTACTTC.

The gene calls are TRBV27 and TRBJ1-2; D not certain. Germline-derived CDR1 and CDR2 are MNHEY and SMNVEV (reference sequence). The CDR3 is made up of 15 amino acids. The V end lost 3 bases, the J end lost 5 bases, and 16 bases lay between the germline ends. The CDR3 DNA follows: TGTGCCAGCAGTTTTTACGGGGTAGGACCTTATGGCTACACCTTC. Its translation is CASSFYGVGPYGYTF.

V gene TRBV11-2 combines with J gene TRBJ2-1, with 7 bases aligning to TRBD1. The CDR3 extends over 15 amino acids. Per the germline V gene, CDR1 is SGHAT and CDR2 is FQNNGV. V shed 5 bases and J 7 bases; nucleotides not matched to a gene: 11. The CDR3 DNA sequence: TGTGCCAGCAGCGACAGGGTAAAAGATTGGAATGAGCAGTTCTTC. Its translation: CASSDRVKDWNEQFF. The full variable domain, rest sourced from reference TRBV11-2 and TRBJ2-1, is EAGVAQSPRYKIIEKRQSVAFWCNPISGHATLYWYQQILGQGPKLLIQFQNNGVVDDSQLPKDRFSAERLKGVDSTLKIQPAKLEDSAVYLCASSDRVKDWNEQFFGPGTRLTVL.

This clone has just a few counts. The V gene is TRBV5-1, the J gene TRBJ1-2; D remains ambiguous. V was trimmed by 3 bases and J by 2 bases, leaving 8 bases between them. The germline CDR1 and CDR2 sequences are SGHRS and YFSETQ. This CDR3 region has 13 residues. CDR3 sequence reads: CASSSSGNYGYTF. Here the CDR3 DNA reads TGCGCCAGCAGCTCATCCGGGAACTATGGCTACACCTTC.

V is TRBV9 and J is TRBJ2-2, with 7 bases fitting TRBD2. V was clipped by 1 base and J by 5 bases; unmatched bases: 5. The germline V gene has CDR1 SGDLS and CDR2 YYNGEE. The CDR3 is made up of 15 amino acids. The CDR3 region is CASSVSGVSTGELFF. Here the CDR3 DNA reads TGTGCCAGCAGCGTAAGCGGGGTATCGACCGGGGAGCTGTTTTTT. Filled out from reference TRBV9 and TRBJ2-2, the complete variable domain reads DSGVTQTPKHLITATGQRVTLRCSPRSGDLSVYWYQQSLDQGLQFLIQYYNGEERAKGNILERFSAQQFPDLHSELNLSSLELGDSALYFCASSVSGVSTGELFFGEGSRLTVL.

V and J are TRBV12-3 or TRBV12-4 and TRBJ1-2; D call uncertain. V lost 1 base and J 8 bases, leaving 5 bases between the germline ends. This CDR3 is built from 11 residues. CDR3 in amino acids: CASSLGQGYTF. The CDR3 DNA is TGTGCCAGCAGTTTAGGACAAGGCTACACCTTC.

The CDR3 reads CASSLWTHTEAFF. Here the CDR3 DNA reads TGTGCCAGCAGCTTGTGGACACACACTGAAGCTTTCTTT. The chain links TRBV7-9 to TRBJ1-1, with a tentative D call TRBD1 (5 bases). This CDR3 comprises 13 residues. Trimming left V 3 bases short and J 3 bases short, with 8 bases between. Germline CDR1 reads SEHNR; CDR2 reads FQNEAQ (reference sequence).